This is a list of T cell receptor beta chains from one sample in a study of cytomegalovirus exposure and HLA in healthy donors. Using immunoSEQ multiplex PCR, the repertoire was profiled, and TCRdb retains in-frame clones only, with some absent. Here the sample spans some 200,000 clones, approximately 80% being singletons. The specimen was PBMCs. These receptors came from a woman between 40 and 55 years old in good health and CMV-seronegative. Each CDR3 is given with its conserved first and last residue. D genes are given only for firm matches.

j_call	v_call	cdr3_length	d_call	cdr3_aa
TRBJ1-1	TRBV6-6	13	TRBD1	CASRSTGDTEAFF
TRBJ2-2	TRBV18	15	TRBD1	CASSPGTVNTGELFF
TRBJ2-2	TRBV7-9	15	.	CASSLVQLNTGELFF
TRBJ2-6	TRBV7-9	15	.	CSSSLAGAGANVLTF
TRBJ1-5	TRBV9	16	.	CASSSGPPGSNQPQHF
TRBJ1-1	TRBV18	16	TRBD1	CASSTLAGTGNTEAFF
TRBJ2-7	TRBV25-1	14	TRBD1	CASSESGRGHEQYF
TRBJ1-1	TRBV6-6	13	.	CASSYRRDTEAFF
TRBJ1-5	TRBV7-2	13	.	CASSWKQDQPQHF
TRBJ2-5	TRBV7-8	15	TRBD2	CASSLGPREGETQYF
TRBJ1-1	TRBV28	12	.	CASTDVGLEAFF
TRBJ2-7	TRBV30	15	TRBD1	CAWSFLKQGAYEQYF
TRBJ2-2	TRBV11-3	14	.	CASGSTRVTGELFF
TRBJ2-1	TRBV19	13	.	CASRGRAAGEQFF
TRBJ2-4	TRBV29-1	14	.	CSVENGAPTNIQYF
TRBJ2-1	TRBV7-3	16	TRBD2	CASSPSTSGGYNEQFF
TRBJ1-1	TRBV15	13	TRBD1	CATSRDLDRGAFF
TRBJ1-2	TRBV6-5	15	TRBD1	CASSYSTGGTWGYTF
TRBJ2-1	TRBV7-2	17	TRBD2	CASSPRTSGSSYNEQFF
TRBJ2-1	TRBV5-6	15	.	CASSVYGMKYNEQFF
TRBJ1-2	TRBV25-1	17	.	CASSEIGSAGNDYGYTF
TRBJ2-1	TRBV30	15	TRBD2	CAWSVVAGGYNEQFF
TRBJ2-7	TRBV28	14	TRBD1	CASGQTGEIYEQYF
TRBJ1-2	TRBV5-1	16	TRBD1	CASSVVGQGSTYGYTF
TRBJ2-1	TRBV5-1	15	TRBD2	CASSLGTSGNNEQFF
.	TRBV18	15	.	CASSPQDVSSYEQYF
TRBJ2-3	TRBV27	17	TRBD1	CASSGGTGIPSTDTQYF
TRBJ2-7	TRBV6-1	15	.	CASSEGHPTVYEQYF
TRBJ1-1	TRBV7-3	16	TRBD1	CASSLMTGDGGTEAFF
TRBJ1-2	TRBV2	16	TRBD1	CASRGRNDRVGYGYTF
TRBJ1-2	TRBV6-1	12	.	CASSQANYGYTF
TRBJ1-2	TRBV27	15	TRBD1	CASSPGTGPNYGYTF
TRBJ2-4	TRBV27	17	.	CASRSSGLGGTKNIQYF
TRBJ1-4	TRBV7-9	13	.	CASSLPGYEKLFF
TRBJ1-4	TRBV5-1	14	TRBD1	CASSSGTGYEKLFF
TRBJ1-1	TRBV2	13	.	CASRGTEGTEAFF
TRBJ1-6	TRBV2	15	TRBD1	CASSEVGQLGSPLHF
TRBJ1-5	TRBV9	13	.	CASSAEANQPQHF
TRBJ1-2	TRBV10-3	13	.	CAISRDTIYGYTF
TRBJ1-4	TRBV18	13	.	CASSPIRDEKLFF
TRBJ2-1	TRBV6-6	11	.	CASTGATEQFF
TRBJ2-3	TRBV7-3	15	.	CASSQGRARTDTQYF